This T cell receptor (beta chain) appears in the sequencing data of a study of T cell responses to AZD1222 COVID-19 vaccine. Study-wide results and limits: Vaccine-associated CD4 TCRs ranged over spike, dominating at 160-218 and 743-854.

The germline CDR1 and CDR2 sequences are KGHSH and LQKENI. The trim removed 6 bases at V and 0 bases at J, leaving 5 bases unmatched. The CDR3 totals 15 residues. Profiled with immunoSEQ multiplex PCR; TCRdb holds only in-frame clones, not every one. Of about 140,000 clones listed, over 85% are singletons. Concerning this clone itself: Its specificity is not known.

This sequence originates from an adult in good health. The V call is TRBV18, the J call TRBJ1-5, with 7 nucleotides matching TRBD1. Specimen: peripheral blood, collected on day 0 of AZD1222 vaccination. The CDR3 region is CASSPTGNSNQPQHF. The CDR3 nucleotides are TGTGCCAGCTCCCCGACAGGGAATAGCAATCAGCCCCAGCATTTT.